One sample yielded the 6 T cell receptor beta chains listed below, sequenced in a study of CD8+CD57+ T cells in acquired aplastic anemia. Genomic DNA acted as the template from which TCR beta VDJ combination and CDR3 sequence profiling were carried out. TCRdb passed the reads through MiXCR, listing each CDR3 protein once. The table lists about 190,000 distinct CDR3 sequences, more than 45% of them singletons. In patients chosen for sequencing, flow cytometry had shown CD8+CD57+ cell expansion. Sequencing input: sorted CD4+, CD8+, or CD8+CD57+ T cells (not recorded which) from PBMCs. Every receptor here comes from a human donor with aplastic anemia.

The chain joins TRBV15 to TRBJ1-1; D uncertain. Deletions cut 0 bases from V and 2 bases from J, with 7 bases between. Germline V lookup: CDR1 LNHNV, CDR2 YYDKDF (reference sequence). This CDR3 spans 14 amino acids. Here the CDR3 reads CATSRDSVNTEAFF. The CDR3 nucleotides read TGTGCCACCAGCAGAGATTCCGTCAACACTGAAGCTTTCTTT.

The chain carries TRBV6-4 and TRBJ2-7; no reliable D call. Trimming cost V 5 bases and J 6 bases, with 8 bases left between them. The CDR3 is 11 residues long. Germline V gene data show CDR1 as MRHNA and CDR2 as SNTAGT. The CDR3 spells CASSTPGEQYF. DNA of the CDR3: TGTGCCAGCAGTACCCCTGGCGAGCAGTACTTC.

V and J are TRBV2 and TRBJ1-4, with D possibly TRBD1 on 5 matching bases. The CDR3 has 13 residues. Per the germline V gene, CDR1 is SNHLY and CDR2 is FYNNEI. Trimming took 7 bases from V and 0 from J, leaving 6 bases between them. CDR3 nucleotides: TGTGCCAGCACAGGGTCAACTAATGAAAAACTGTTTTTT. Translation gives CASTGSTNEKLFF.

There are many counts of this clonotype. V is TRBV5-1 and J is TRBJ2-7; 7 bases match TRBD1. This CDR3 contains 16 residues. Germline trimming cut 0 bases from V and 1 base from J; bases unmatched to any gene: 7. The germline gives CDR1 SGHRS, CDR2 YFSETQ. The CDR3 DNA sequence: TGCGCCAGCAGCTTGGAACAGGGGAAGGGATCCTACGAGCAGTACTTC. As protein: CASSLEQGKGSYEQYF. The full variable domain, with the rest looked up from reference TRBV5-1 and TRBJ2-7, is KAGVTQTPRYLIKTRGQQVTLSCSPISGHRSVSWYQQTPGQGLQFLFEYFSETQRNKGNFPGRFSGRQFSNSRSEMNVSTLELGDSALYLCASSLEQGKGSYEQYFGPGTRLTVT.

In its sample, this clonotype was seen many times. This rearrangement joins TRBV24-1 to TRBJ2-4; TRBD1 might be the D (5 bases). CDR1 is KGHDR, CDR2 SFDVKD, per germline. V was shortened by 6 bases and J by 7 bases, with 6 bases between the two germline ends. The CDR3 sequence is 11 residues long. CDR3 in DNA: TGTGCCACCAGTAAGGGGAACATTCAGTACTTC. It translates to CATSKGNIQYF.

The chain recombines TRBV19 with TRBJ1-5; 10 positions agree with TRBD1. The CDR3 runs to 14 residues. Per the germline V gene, CDR1 is LNHDA and CDR2 is SQIVND (reference sequence). Losses at the gene ends were 4 bases for V and 7 bases for J; bases not matched to a gene: 4. In DNA, the CDR3 is TGTGCCAGTAGTACGCGGACAGGGGGGCAGCCCCAGCATTTT. Its translation: CASSTRTGGQPQHF.